One T cell receptor beta chain is described in this entry. This clone was counted only a few times. The antigen this receptor binds is unknown. Per-nucleotide qualities are absent, and no much larger clonotype sits a single base away. TCR beta CDR3 regions were sequenced at survey depth on the immunoSEQ platform. The QIAamp DNA micro kit was used to extract genomic DNA from every cultured and uncultured CD8+ T cell population. As for how the authors treated the data: Any sample with under 5,000 productive reads was excluded, and this exclusion removed about 6.5% of the roughly 75 cultures stimulated with HIV peptides. A MANAFEST web app trimmed sequences to CDR3 and removed nonproductive sequences, CDR3s under 5 amino acids, and those not starting C or ending F/W. Antigen-specific clonotypes had to expand in at least 2 of 3 replicates versus no-peptide control at FDR 0.01, only within one epitope family. Specific clonotypes also needed at least fivefold higher frequency than in wells stimulated with peptides from other epitope families. Imported from immuneACCESS, the table was reduced by TCRdb to in-frame sequences with V and J called. These copies leave out some clones; in studies compared against another copy, an unresolved V gene accounts for under half, and the cause of the remainder is not known. V and J calls and clone size are given by that table; D and trimming were obtained from the DNA. The sample table holds 5,000 or so clones, of which approximately 65% were seen once. Clones ranked in the top ten supply about 39% of the sample.

Including the terminal cysteine and phenylalanine, the CDR3 comprises 13 residues. Only CDR3 DNA is held: 39 bases, read in frame from base 1. According to the germline V gene, CDR1 reads MDHEN and CDR2 reads SYDVKM. Trimming at the junction amounts to 7 bases on V and 3 bases on J, and the germline ends lie 12 bases apart. The EasySep Human CD8+ T Cell Enrichment Kit was used on day 10 to isolate CD8+ T cells from every culture. The sample comes from a study of CD8 T cell repertoires and HIV-1 epitope variants (dated by TCRdb to the early 2020s). Background for the entire study: T cells were stimulated in separate culture wells with each of twenty-five peptides representing autologous and known Gag and Nef epitope variants. A CMV, EBV and flu peptide pool, the Ebola AY9 epitope as negative control, and a no-peptide well were included as control conditions. The epitopes tested were three Gag epitope families plus Nef HW9 and YT9. T cells were enriched using the EasySep Human T Cell Enrichment Kit and were co-cultured with equal numbers of autologous T cell-negative cells serving as antigen-presenting cells. Cultures were maintained for around 10 days in IMDM with gentamicin, and half-media changes adding IL-2, IL-7 and IL-15 were performed on days 3 and 7. A 1M T cell aliquot was kept as an uncultured baseline condition, separate from the 83 T cell cultures. A total of approximately 83 T cell cultures were run, with each culture condition done in triplicate except for one peptide, which was done in duplicate. Findings and caveats that apply to the study as a whole: Roughly 5 clonotypes recognized the Nef KF9 family and one clonotype recognized the HW9 family, while no responses to the TAALDMSHF plasma variant were seen. The assay identified only TCR beta chains and indicated proliferation to antigen, not T cell function or cytokine profile. Nine antigen-specific TCR beta clonotypes were identified, of which about six appeared to be cross-reactive for autologous or known escape epitope variants.

The sequenced sample consisted of cultured CD8+ T cells derived from PBMCs. The TCR originated in a male donor with HIV. The chain was built from TRBV28 and TRBJ1-2, and the D gene may be TRBD1, 6 bases matching. The CDR3 is CASTMTGHYGYTF. The bases are TGTGCCAGCACCATGACAGGCCACTATGGCTACACCTTC.